This T cell receptor (beta chain) was captured in a study of blood T cell repertoires in COVID-19. TCRdb's table, derived via immunoSEQ multiplex PCR, lists solely in-frame clones and lacks some. The table records 110,000 or so clones, more than 80% of them present only once. The V and J ends lost 10 bases and 5 bases, in that order; junction bases with no gene match: 10. The CDR3 length is 15 residues. Germline V gene lookup returns CDR1 ENHRY and CDR2 SYGVKD. This TCR was sampled from a woman aged 55-69 years with COVID-19, enrolled during active disease. Sequenced: peripheral blood. The chain links TRBV10-3 to TRBJ2-2, with TRBD1 matching over 10 bases. The CDR3 DNA follows: TGTGCCACTTTAGACAGGGGGCGCCAAACCGGGGAGCTGTTTTTT. It translates to CATLDRGRQTGELFF.